This T cell receptor (beta chain) is from a study of cytomegalovirus exposure and HLA in healthy donors (dated by TCRdb to 2015 to 2018). Study-wide context: In an earlier analysis of some 550 of the donors, approximately 300 Gb of sequence data and 100 million or so unique TCR beta sequences from roughly 200 million T cells were reported. An early release covering about 600 HLA-typed donors comprised 250 to 350 gigabases of sequencing data and around 80 million unique TCR sequences. Of the approximately 400 genotyped donors, 65% to 90% fell in the genetic ancestry cluster associated with self-reported Caucasian donors. The study aimed to test whether signatures of past pathogen exposure could be identified by cataloging public T cell receptors. The study profiled the T cell repertoires of approximately 700 subjects by immunosequencing and related them to cytomegalovirus serostatus. Along with the 666-subject first cohort, a separate validation cohort of over 90 different subjects was used. The study combined high-throughput TCR immunosequencing, statistical association of individual TCRs with disease status, and machine learning to predict cytomegalovirus infection status. A later analysis re-analyzed previously published TCR beta repertoires from hundreds of donors and added high-resolution HLA genotyping to study TCR occurrence patterns. Rather than using new phenotypic data, the later analysis identified candidate immune exposures from TCR beta sequences and from how often those sequences occurred across donors. To decide whether each TCR beta V gene segment behaved as functional or pseudogenic, an earlier analysis of 587 of the donors relied on high-throughput TCR beta sequencing. Donor age, sex, ethnicity and CMV serostatus were compiled together with the repertoire data. A later genetic analysis used genome-wide SNP genotypes for about 65% of the roughly 670 donors, treating that subset as a discovery cohort. All discovery cohort repertoires had been generated using a single sequencing platform. Both class I and class II loci were covered by HLA typing, at four-digit resolution. Typing coverage differed by locus: A, B, C, DRB1 and DQB1 were typed in roughly 620-640 donors, DQA1 in 500 to 550, DPA1 in 600 to 610, and DPB1 in roughly 470. Five DR-DQ haplotypes were handled as single units for association and clustering, since linkage in the cohort was strong. On average, roughly 250,000 unique TCR beta nucleotide sequences were sequenced per donor among fewer than 500 genotyped donors of the cohort, with roughly 18% of those sequences being non-productive.

On the study overall, not on this receptor specifically: Cytomegalovirus status was reported to be diagnosed by the classifier with high specificity and sensitivity in both the original and validation cohorts. Most CMV-associated TCR beta chains appeared to be HLA-restricted in a later analysis, and the HLA associations seemed to be driven largely by CMV exposure. Presence/absence analyses assumed roughly uniform sequencing depth across donors, an assumption that may not hold. In a later analysis, the rate of TCR association differed among HLA loci, with DRB1 alleles having the most associated TCRs and HLA-C alleles having the fewest. In a later analysis, several top co-occurrence clusters were reported to appear linked to parvovirus B19, influenza, CMV and Epstein-Barr virus. Compared with equally common non-associated chains, HLA-associated TCR beta chains in a later analysis were more clonally expanded and had lower generation probabilities. Linkage disequilibrium might explain the correlated functional status among segregating V segments, but an unknown experimental factor could not be excluded. In an earlier analysis of 587 of the donors, most TCR beta V segments were observed in productive rearrangements about 87% or about 30% of the time, broadly matching IMGT annotations. Three of the identified cytomegalovirus-associated TCR beta chains were confirmed in vitro to be specific for cytomegalovirus antigens. Some IMGT-functional V segments, including TRBV6-2 and TRBV6-3, could not be told apart with the 87-base-pair reads, so those segments were excluded. Only TCR beta chains were sequenced in this cohort, and the absence of alpha or paired-chain data limited detectable features. A later genetic analysis associated a missense DCLRE1C variant with V-gene and J-gene trimming of TCR beta chains, and an independent cohort replicated the association. Across donors, most TCR sequences were observed very rarely, whereas some public TCRs were present in many individuals. The sequencing pipeline was judged likely to have produced a cluster of highly shared sequence variants as a technical artifact. Assigning TCR associations to individual alleles was difficult when HLA alleles, especially DR and DQ, strongly co-occurred. The study gave a list of 150 to 200 TCR beta chains associated with cytomegalovirus. The authors suggested that the approach could potentially be extended to other disease states and immunological phenotypes. A later genetic analysis reported fewer N-insertions in productive TCRs among donors in an Asian-associated ancestry cluster than the roughly 690-donor mean. The only immune exposure information available for the cohort was CMV serostatus. A later analysis associated roughly 17,000 TCR beta sequences with specific HLA alleles at a false discovery rate of 0.05. The earlier analysis of approximately 560 of the donors excluded roughly 17 rarely observed V segments, including chromosome 9 orphons, because counts were too low. Because HLA typing was missing for some donors at each locus, association tests included only the typed subset. A further reported finding was that TCR beta sequences accurately predicted the HLA-A and HLA-B alleles for most subjects in the first cohort.

Per the germline V gene, MNHNS is the CDR1 and SASEGT is the CDR2. At the junction V is shortened by 7 bases and J by 5 bases; bases outside the gene matches: 8. The CDR3 numbers 15 residues from cysteine through phenylalanine. Only the CDR3 portion is preserved as DNA: 45 bases, with reading frame beginning at the first base. In total, roughly 670 healthy bone marrow donors made up the cohort. Cohort members were all nominally healthy when sampled, although unrecorded immune exposures were likely present. The donor tested CMV seropositive, placing the donor among the 290 or so seropositive members of the cohort. Each donor provided a peripheral blood sample, and peripheral blood mononuclear cells were used for TCR beta sequencing. The Qiagen DNeasy Blood Extraction Kit was used to extract genomic DNA from the blood cell samples. Regarding this clone: Its antigen is unknown. Base-call qualities are not available, and no considerably larger clone is one nucleotide away.

Libraries came from the immunoSEQ multiplex PCR assay. For the multiplex PCR, a mixture combining 60 forward primers for TCR Vbeta segments and 13 reverse primers for TCR Jbeta segments was used. Amplification of the CDR3 region of rearranged TCR beta genes was performed with a multiplex PCR assay on genomic DNA. On the Illumina HiSeq System, the amplified TCR beta libraries were sequenced as 87-base-pair reads. In the authors' own workflow: A later analysis tallied roughly 80 million unique TCR beta chains across the 640 or so repertoires, and around 9.9 million of those chains were shared by two or more donors. Raw reads were error-corrected and collapsed into unique sequences with a nearest-neighbor algorithm that merged closely related sequences to remove PCR and sequencing errors. To assign V, D and J gene segments, CDR3 sequences were aligned to IMGT reference sequences. Each retained sequence needed at least a six-nucleotide match to both a V gene segment and a J gene segment. A rearrangement was called productive if the CDR3 had no stop codons and remained in frame with V and J, and every other rearrangement was called non-productive. CDR3 was defined according to IMGT convention as the region running from the second conserved V-encoded cysteine to the conserved J-encoded phenylalanine. The earlier analysis of about 530 of the donors excluded any sequence lacking an unambiguous match to a single V gene segment. An earlier analysis of almost 600 of the donors classified V segments as functional when productive rearrangements were above 56.7% and as segregating when the standard deviation between donors was above 5%. A statistical classification framework was developed to diagnose cytomegalovirus status using the catalog of TCR beta chain sequences. V and J gene assignment, in a later analysis, came from comparing TCR nucleotide sequences with IMGT/GENE-DB human TR gene sequences. The TCRdist pipeline was used in a later analysis to assign CDR3 sequences and most-parsimonious VDJ recombination scenarios. In a later analysis, every TCR beta chain was defined by the combination of its CDR3 amino acid sequence and its V-gene family, and reads without a unique V-gene family were dropped. To address suspected cross-contamination and a sequencing artifact, a later analysis removed under 600 highly shared, low-generation-probability nucleotide sequences. In a later analysis, a clonal expansion index was calculated for each public chain from normalized within-repertoire ranks of inferred template counts. In a later analysis, generation probabilities were computed using a VDJ recombination model fitted to out-of-frame rearrangements, and the results were checked against IGoR. Hypergeometric tests were used in a later analysis to score TCR-TCR, TCR-HLA and TCR-CMV co-occurrence, with a repertoire-size bias correction applied to the TCR pairs. False discovery rates were estimated in a later analysis by permuting HLA or CMV assignments 20 times. In a later analysis, co-occurring TCRs were grouped using DBSCAN, and TCRdist sequence similarity was added for clustering within HLA-allele-positive subsets. Repertoires with fewer than 30,000 or more than 120,000 public chains, plus five repertoires with anomalous nucleotide sharing, were excluded from co-occurrence clustering. TCRdb provides this immuneACCESS table in a form limited to in-frame rearrangements. Some clones are lacking; in checked studies, under half of them reflect an unresolved V gene, and why the rest are absent is not known. V, J and clone size derive from that table, while D and trimming were established from the DNA sequence. The sample records 200,000 to 250,000 clones, around 80% of which are singletons. The ten largest clones capture less than 3% of the sample.

This TCR derives from an older woman in good health and CMV-seropositive. Sequencing was carried out using PBMCs. The rearrangement combines TRBV6-1 with TRBJ2-1, with 10 bases aligning to TRBD2. CDR3 region: CASKTSGPTDNEQFF. DNA sequence: TGTGCCAGCAAGACTAGCGGGCCTACCGACAATGAGCAGTTCTTC.